A single sample gave rise to the 24 T cell receptor beta chains below, sequenced in a study of shared clonotypes between healthy human individuals. This table comes from immunoSEQ multiplex PCR, and its TCRdb copy is limited to in-frame clones, with some not included. Counted here are some 2,500,000 clones, about 90% occurring once; the ten biggest clones make up around 0.35%. Source material: naive CD4+ T cells from PBMCs. Subset: CD45RA+ positively selected. The source is a man between 18 and 35 years old in good health. Some clones in this sample may be carry-over from other donors' samples.

The rearrangement joins TRBV5-1 to TRBJ1-5; D might be TRBD1 (5 bases). The germline V gene has CDR1 SGHRS and CDR2 YFSETQ. Trimming pared 1 base from V and 9 bases from J, leaving 11 bases between. This CDR3 is 13 amino acids long. The CDR3 DNA reads TGCGCCAGCAGCTTGAGACCCGGGGGGCCCCAGCATTTT. This encodes CASSLRPGGPQHF.

The count of this clone is one. The chain joins TRBV19 to TRBJ2-7; possibly TRBD1 for D (6 bases). The ends were cut back, 5 bases at V and 5 bases at J, with 22 bases in the middle. The CDR3 has 16 amino acids. Germline V CDR1 and CDR2: LNHDA, SQIVND (reference sequence). The CDR3 nucleotides read TGTGCCAGTAGTGGCAAAACCGGGACATGGGGAAACGAGCAGTACTTC. This gives the protein CASSGKTGTWGNEQYF.

The V and J genes are TRBV28 and TRBJ1-1; 10 bases agree with TRBD1. The V and J ends lost 8 bases and 1 base, in that order; junction bases with no gene match: 16. The germline CDR1 and CDR2 sequences are MDHEN and SYDVKM. The CDR3 contains 18 residues. The CDR3 protein is CASRARDRGLPGNTEAFF. The DNA of the CDR3 is TGTGCCAGCCGGGCCAGGGACAGGGGCCTCCCAGGGAACACTGAAGCTTTCTTT. Drawing the rest from reference TRBV28 and TRBJ1-1, the complete variable domain is DVKVTQSSRYLVKRTGEKVFLECVQDMDHENMFWYRQDPGLGLRLIYFSYDVKMKEKGDIPEGYSVSREKKERFSLILESASTNQTSMYLCASRARDRGLPGNTEAFFGQGTRLTVV.

The chain links TRBV5-1 to TRBJ1-4; D might be TRBD1 (5 bases). The ends were cut back, 5 bases at V and 3 bases at J, with 20 bases in the middle. Germline values: CDR1 SGHRS, CDR2 YFSETQ. The CDR3 loop spans 17 amino acids. CDR3 DNA sequence: TGCGCCAGCAGTTACTCATTGGGGGAGCGGCCTAATGAAAAACTGTTTTTT. This encodes CASSYSLGERPNEKLFF.

The chain employs TRBV5-1 and TRBJ1-1; D is ambiguous. Trimming pared 2 bases from V and 5 bases from J, leaving 19 bases between. Per the germline V gene, CDR1 is SGHRS and CDR2 is YFSETQ. The CDR3 has 16 amino acids. The CDR3 region is CASSLATAGGRTEAFF. In DNA, the CDR3 is TGCGCCAGCAGCTTAGCCACGGCGGGCGGTCGGACTGAAGCTTTCTTT.

V and J are TRBV7-9 and TRBJ1-4, with 11 nucleotides matching TRBD1. Germline CDR1 reads SEHNR; CDR2 reads FQNEAQ (reference sequence). With 3 bases clipped from V and 4 bases from J, the junction kept 10 bases outside the gene matches. The CDR3 contains 18 residues. CDR3 loop: CASSLRTGGSFGNEKLFF. The CDR3, as DNA: TGTGCCAGCAGCTTGAGGACAGGGGGCAGCTTCGGTAATGAAAAACTGTTTTTT.

The chain links TRBV6-5 to TRBJ2-1; D remains unclear. Per the germline V gene, CDR1 is MNHEY and CDR2 is SVGAGI. The V end lost 5 bases, the J end lost 4 bases, and 12 bases lay between the germline ends. The CDR3 runs 14 residues. The CDR3 DNA sequence: TGTGCCAGCAGTCCACAGACCGAGTACAATGAGCAGTTCTTC. Its translation is CASSPQTEYNEQFF.

This clone was seen only once. The V call is TRBV27, the J call TRBJ2-3; D remains ambiguous. V lost 3 bases, J lost 10 bases, and 14 bases lay in between. This CDR3 region has 13 residues. The germline V gene has CDR1 MNHEY and CDR2 SMNVEV (reference sequence). The CDR3 sequence: CASSFFQGRAQYF. The CDR3 coding sequence is TGTGCCAGCAGTTTTTTCCAAGGGCGTGCGCAGTATTTT.

On this clone itself: This specimen includes other DNA sequences encoding the same CDR3. The rearrangement joins TRBV6-5 to TRBJ1-2; TRBD1 might be the D (5 bases). The germline gives CDR1 MNHEY, CDR2 SVGAGI. V was clipped by 2 bases and J by 7 bases, with 11 bases between them. This CDR3 contains 13 residues. The CDR3 nucleotides read TGTGCCAGCAGTTACAGGGATACAGGTGGCTACACCTTC. This sequence encodes CASSYRDTGGYTF.

There are a few counts of this clone. The chain couples TRBV5-1 to TRBJ1-5, with D possibly being TRBD1 (5 bases). The ends were cut back, 2 bases at V and 5 bases at J, with 11 bases in the middle. There are 14 residues in the CDR3. Germline-derived CDR1 and CDR2 are SGHRS and YFSETQ. The CDR3 loop is CASSFGGKDQPQHF. DNA of the CDR3: TGCGCCAGCAGCTTTGGGGGAAAGGATCAGCCCCAGCATTTT.

The chain links TRBV5-1 to TRBJ2-5; 9 positions match TRBD2. Looked up from germline, CDR1 is SGHRS and CDR2 is YFSETQ. V dropped 0 bases and J dropped 5; count of bases not matched to a gene: 11. This CDR3 is built from 17 residues. CDR3 nucleotide sequence: TGCGCCAGCAGCTTGGCCGCTAGTAGCGGGAGTCGGGAGACCCAGTACTTC. Translated, it gives CASSLAASSGSRETQYF.

The chain recombines TRBV5-8 with TRBJ1-1, with D possibly TRBD1 on 5 matching bases. Trimming took off 0 bases at V and 2 bases at J, with 11 bases between the two ends. Germline CDR1 SGHTS, CDR2 YDEGEE. This CDR3 has 15 amino acids. CDR3 bases: TGTGCCAGCAGCTTGGGACGGGGGGTAAACACTGAAGCTTTCTTT. Its protein product is CASSLGRGVNTEAFF.

The V and J genes are TRBV27 and TRBJ2-1, with 7 positions matching TRBD2. V shed 4 bases, J shed 0 bases, and the junction held 21 bases outside the gene matches. CDR1 is MNHEY and CDR2 is SMNVEV in the germline V gene (reference sequence). This CDR3 region has 21 residues. The chain's CDR3 is CASSSVGVLADRLSSYNEQFF. The CDR3 coding sequence is TGTGCCAGCAGTTCAGTCGGGGTCCTAGCGGATAGACTGAGCTCCTACAATGAGCAGTTCTTC.

This clone has just one count. This chain connects TRBV28 to TRBJ2-1, with 9 bases aligning to TRBD1. Germline V gene sequence: CDR1 MDHEN, CDR2 SYDVKM. V was clipped by 7 bases and J by 9 bases; unmatched bases: 13. The CDR3 has 15 residues. This CDR3 reads CASTLIIQGAREQFF. CDR3 nucleotides: TGTGCCAGCACCCTAATAATACAGGGGGCGCGTGAGCAGTTCTTC.

The chain uses TRBV30 and TRBJ2-7; D call uncertain. The germline CDR1 and CDR2 sequences are GTSNPN and SVGIG (reference sequence). V was clipped by 1 base and J by 2 bases, with 6 bases between them. The CDR3 sequence is 12 residues long. The CDR3: CAWSGMPYEQYF. CDR3 coding DNA: TGTGCCTGGAGTGGGATGCCCTACGAGCAGTACTTC.

V and J are TRBV7-9 and TRBJ1-1; D is unclear. The V gene lost 5 bases and the J gene lost 8 bases, with 18 bases spanning the gap. In germline, CDR1 is SEHNR, CDR2 FQNEAQ (reference sequence). The CDR3 is 14 amino acids. The CDR3 nucleotides read TGTGCCAGCAGCCTCTTAGGGCGGGTTGGGGAAGCTTTCTTT. Amino acids: CASSLLGRVGEAFF.

The rearrangement uses TRBV5-1 and TRBJ2-1, with 14 bases aligning to TRBD2. Germline V gives CDR1 SGHRS, CDR2 YFSETQ. The CDR3 extends over 16 amino acids. The V gene end was trimmed by 4 bases and the J gene end by 7 bases; junction bases not matched to a gene: 7. CDR3 sequence: CASSPPGLAGGNEQFF. Here the CDR3 DNA reads TGCGCCAGCAGCCCTCCAGGACTAGCGGGAGGTAATGAGCAGTTCTTC.

A note on this clone: This CDR3 is also generated by other DNA sequences in the sample. The V and J genes are TRBV18 and TRBJ2-7, with a weak D call TRBD1 (6 bases). V lost 0 bases, J lost 4 bases, and 10 bases lay in between. Germline CDR1 and CDR2: KGHSH and LQKENI. CDR3 length: 14 amino acids. This CDR3 reads CASSPPGTSYEQYF. CDR3 bases: TGTGCCAGCTCACCACCCGGGACATCGTACGAGCAGTACTTC. The full variable domain, its missing parts supplied by reference TRBV18 and TRBJ2-7, is NAGVMQNPRHLVRRRGQEARLRCSPMKGHSHVYWYRQLPEEGLKFMVYLQKENIIDESGMPKERFSAEFPKEGPSILRIQQVVRGDSAAYFCASSPPGTSYEQYFGPGTRLTVT.

V is TRBV27 and J is TRBJ1-1; 7 nucleotides align to TRBD1. The length of the CDR3 is 11 residues. V dropped 6 bases and J dropped 7; count of bases not matched to a gene: 2. Germline CDR1 reads MNHEY; CDR2 reads SMNVEV (reference sequence). The CDR3 DNA reads as TGTGCCAGCAGGGGGGACAGTGAAGCTTTCTTT. Translating gives CASRGDSEAFF.

This chain links TRBV5-4 with TRBJ2-4; TRBD2 might be the D (7 bases). The germline V gene encodes CDR1 SGHNT and CDR2 YYREEE (reference sequence). V lost 2 bases and J lost 5, with 8 bases in between. This CDR3 contains 13 residues. Here the CDR3 DNA reads TGTGCCAGCAGCTTCGGGGGGCAAAACATTCAGTACTTC. Translated: CASSFGGQNIQYF. The full variable domain, with the rest looked up from reference TRBV5-4 and TRBJ2-4, is ETGVTQSPTHLIKTRGQQVTLRCSSQSGHNTVSWYQQALGQGPQFIFQYYREEENGRGNFPPRFSGLQFPNYSSELNVNALELDDSALYLCASSFGGQNIQYFGAGTRLSVL.

J is TRBJ2-7 and V is TRBV30; 8 bases match TRBD2. CDR1 and CDR2 (germline): GTSNPN, SVGIG (reference sequence). This CDR3 is built from 13 residues. The V and J ends lost 2 bases and 7 bases, in that order; junction bases with no gene match: 7. The CDR3 nucleotides are TGTGCCTGGAGTAGTGGACTAGCTGGGGAGCAGTACTTC. Its protein is CAWSSGLAGEQYF.

V and J are TRBV7-2 and TRBJ2-7; possible D gene TRBD1, 6 bases. Trimming pared 4 bases from V and 2 bases from J, leaving 12 bases between. The CDR3 spans 14 residues. CDR1 and CDR2 from the germline V gene are SGHTA and FQGNSA. CDR3: CASSSRDIAYEQYF. The CDR3, as DNA: TGTGCCAGCAGCTCCCGGGACATAGCCTACGAGCAGTACTTC.

The genes are TRBV5-5 and TRBJ2-1; D gene uncertain. Germline V gene lookup returns CDR1 SGHKS and CDR2 YYEKEE (reference sequence). Trimming cost V 1 base and J 4 bases, with 15 bases left between them. This CDR3 has 16 amino acids. Here the CDR3 reads CASSLTALAVYNEQFF. The CDR3 coding sequence is TGTGCCAGCAGCTTGACGGCGTTGGCGGTTTACAATGAGCAGTTCTTC.

CDR3 nucleotides: TGTGCCAGCGCCTCCCAAGTGGAGTTCTCCTACGAGCAGTACTTC. It codes for CASASQVEFSYEQYF. The V call is TRBV7-9, the J call TRBJ2-7; no firm D call. Trimming shortened V by 8 bases and J by 0 bases, and 17 bases separated the two germline ends. The germline CDR1 and CDR2 sequences are SEHNR and FQNEAQ (reference sequence). The CDR3 spans 15 residues. The full variable domain, its missing parts supplied by reference TRBV7-9 and TRBJ2-7, is DTGVSQNPRHKITKRGQNVTFRCDPISEHNRLYWYRQTLGQGPEFLTYFQNEAQLEKSRLLSDRFSAERPKGSFSTLEIQRTEQGDSAMYLCASASQVEFSYEQYFGPGTRLTVT.